These 32 T cell receptor beta chains were sequenced from one sample in a study of T cells after yellow fever vaccination. From the 5' RACE reads, TCRdb called clonotypes with MiXCR, one entry per CDR3 protein. The table lists 300,000 to 400,000 distinct CDR3 sequences, 8.7% of them singletons. Sequenced here: PBMCs, sampled on the day of the first yellow fever vaccination. Receptors originate from a man aged 18 to 29 who received the YFV17D yellow fever vaccine.

This chain links TRBV23-1 with TRBJ1-4; no firm D call. TRBV23-1 is placed among ORFs of uncertain function. This CDR3 is built from 11 residues. V shed 6 bases and J shed 11 bases, with 10 bases lying between them. For the CDR3, the DNA is TGCGCCAGCAGACCCCACGCCAAACTGTTTTTT. This sequence encodes CASRPHAKLFF.

This clonotype has more than one count but fewer than ten. The V call is TRBV3-1, the J call TRBJ2-1, with D perhaps matching TRBD1 or TRBD2 (6 bases each). The CDR3 runs to 16 residues. V shed 4 bases and J shed 7 bases, with 20 bases lying between them. Germline V lookup: CDR1 LGHDT, CDR2 YNNKEL (reference sequence). The CDR3 DNA follows: TGTGCCAGCAGCCGCAGGGATCCGGGGGCGGGAAATGAGCAGTTCTTC. As protein: CASSRRDPGAGNEQFF.

This chain uses TRBV5-1 with TRBJ1-5, with TRBD1 matching 10 bases. J gave up 5 bases and V 2 bases, and 10 bases lay outside the gene matches. The CDR3 is 17 amino acids. The germline V gene has CDR1 SGHRS and CDR2 YFSETQ. The CDR3 protein is CASSLLPGQGEYQPQHF. The CDR3 DNA reads TGCGCCAGCAGCTTACTTCCAGGACAGGGGGAATATCAGCCCCAGCATTTT.

Comment on this clonotype: A much bigger clone sits one base away, suggesting this may be a read error. The chain recombines TRBV20-1 with TRBJ2-7; 8 bases align to TRBD2. Germline V lookup: CDR1 DFQATT, CDR2 SNEGSKA (reference sequence). The CDR3 totals 22 residues. Losses at the gene ends were 0 bases for V and 0 bases for J; bases not matched to a gene: 25. The CDR3 reads CSARDRLTSWGVLADPSYEQYF. In DNA, the CDR3 is TGCAGTGCTAGAGATCGCCTAACGTCCTGGGGGGTACTAGCGGATCCCTCCTACGAGCAGTACTTC.

This clonotype was found a few times. In DNA, the CDR3 is TGCGCCAGCAGCTTTCTCACCAGGTACGTC. It is translated as CASSFLTRYV. The chain joins TRBV5-1 to TRBJ2-7; D gene uncertain. Per germline, CDR1 SGHRS and CDR2 YFSETQ. CDR3 length: 10 residues. The V end lost 2 bases, the J end lost 12 bases, and 9 bases lay between the germline ends.

This clonotype has a handful of counts. The chain combines TRBV27 with TRBJ2-7; perhaps TRBD2 as D (6 bases). The CDR3 is 14 residues long. Germline loops: CDR1 MNHEY, CDR2 SMNVEV (reference sequence). Between the trimmed V and J ends, which lost 9 bases and 1 base, there was a span of 16 bases. CDR3 region: CARPARGNSYEQYV. CDR3 bases: TGTGCCAGACCTGCTCGGGGGAATTCCTACGAGCAGTACGTC.

The V call is TRBV12-3 or TRBV12-4, the J call TRBJ2-2, with D perhaps matching TRBD1 or TRBD2 (6 bases each). V lost 10 bases to trimming and J lost 4 bases, with 19 bases between them. CDR3 size: 15 residues. CDR3 sequence reads: CATYKGGTITGELFF. In nucleotides, the CDR3 is TGTGCCACCTATAAGGGGGGCACCATCACCGGGGAGCTGTTTTTT.

This clonotype has only one observation. The CDR3 DNA reads TGTGCCAGCAGAGAGCGGGGGGGCGGTTCCTACGAGCAGTACTTC. Amino acid sequence: CASRERGGGSYEQYF. The rearrangement uses TRBV2 and TRBJ2-7; TRBD2 matches 10 bases. The CDR3 is made up of 15 amino acids. J was trimmed by 1 base and V by 6 bases; bases with no gene match: 6. Germline CDR1 reads SNHLY; CDR2 reads FYNNEI.

The CDR3 loop is CASSRTGGEAGETQYF. CDR3 coding DNA: TGCGCCAGCAGCCGGACAGGGGGCGAGGCCGGGGAGACCCAGTACTTC. The V gene is TRBV4-1, the J gene TRBJ2-5; 11 bases match TRBD1. Germline values: CDR1 MGHRA, CDR2 YSYEKL. V shed 4 bases and J 5 bases; nucleotides not matched to a gene: 9. The CDR3 consists of 16 residues.

This chain joins TRBV24-1 and TRBJ2-1; D not certain. CDR3 size: 18 residues. Germline V gives CDR1 KGHDR, CDR2 SFDVKD. V was cut by 3 bases and J by 0 bases, with 17 bases left in between. The DNA of the CDR3 is TGTGCCACCAGTGATGTTTGGCAGCTTAAGGGCTCCTACAATGAGCAGTTCTTC. It translates to CATSDVWQLKGSYNEQFF.

The chain couples TRBV3-1 to TRBJ2-3; possible D gene TRBD2, 6 bases. The V end lost 10 bases, the J end lost 2 bases, and 13 bases lay between the germline ends. This CDR3 is 13 amino acids long. CDR1 LGHDT and CDR2 YNNKEL come from the germline V gene (reference sequence). CDR3 in DNA: TGTGCCACGGACGGGCGGGACACAGATACGCAGTATTTT. Its translation: CATDGRDTDTQYF.

This clonotype was observed at least ten times. The genes are TRBV2 and TRBJ2-1, with 9 bases lining up with TRBD2. The CDR3 loop spans 14 amino acids. Losses at the gene ends were 9 bases for V and 1 base for J; bases not matched to a gene: 4. Germline loops: CDR1 SNHLY, CDR2 FYNNEI. CDR3 sequence (DNA): TGTGCCAGGGAGCGGGGGGATTCCTACAATGAGCAGTTCTTC. This gives the protein CARERGDSYNEQFF.

A few counts support this clonotype. This chain uses TRBV5-6 with TRBJ2-7, with D possibly matching TRBD2 (5 bases). The CDR3 runs 13 residues. From germline, CDR1 is SGHDT and CDR2 YYEEEE. Trimming took 2 bases from V and 2 from J, leaving 8 bases between them. CDR3 DNA: TGTGCCAGCAGCTTCGGGATTACCTACGAGCAGTACTTC. The encoded protein is CASSFGITYEQYF.

This clonotype was counted ten times or more. This sequence joins TRBV14 and TRBJ2-3; TRBD2 might be the D (6 bases). The V end lost 1 base, the J end lost 1 base, and 15 bases lay between the germline ends. The CDR3 runs 17 residues. The V gene's germline CDR1 is SGHDN and CDR2 FVKESK. The CDR3 spells CASSQASRGWGTDTQYF. CDR3 nucleotides: TGTGCCAGCAGCCAAGCGTCGCGGGGTTGGGGCACAGATACGCAGTATTTT. The complete variable domain, with remaining parts taken from reference TRBV14 and TRBJ2-3, reads EAGVTQFPSHSVIEKGQTVTLRCDPISGHDNLYWYRRVMGKEIKFLLHFVKESKQDESGMPNNRFLAERTGGTYSTLKVQPAELEDSGVYFCASSQASRGWGTDTQYFGPGTRLTVL.

The V gene is TRBV6-1, the J gene TRBJ2-7, with 7 positions matching TRBD1. The CDR3 has 13 amino acids. Germline V gene sequence: CDR1 MNHNS, CDR2 SASEGT. Losses at the gene ends were 7 bases for V and 2 bases for J; bases not matched to a gene: 5. CDR3 in amino acids: CASTRTGTYEQYF. The DNA for the CDR3 is TGTGCCAGCACTAGGACAGGAACCTACGAGCAGTACTTC.

This clonotype was detected a few times. The junction differs from germline at one of its ends, possibly a read error. This chain uses TRBV4-1 with TRBJ2-1; D possibly corresponds to TRBD1 (7 bases). The CDR3 length is 13 residues. Germline V lookup: CDR1 MGHRA, CDR2 YSYEKL. The CDR3 sequence: CASSQDAPGQRVF. For the CDR3, the DNA is TGCGCCAGCAGCCAAGATGCGCCGGGACAGCGGGTCTTC.

This clonotype appeared a few times. The chain combines TRBV30 with TRBJ2-5, with TRBD1 matching 11 bases. The CDR3 loop spans 11 amino acids. Germline V gene lookup returns CDR1 GTSNPN and CDR2 SVGIG (reference sequence). V shed 5 bases, J shed 7 bases, and the junction held 0 bases outside the gene matches. Written as DNA, the CDR3 is TGTGCCTGGGGGACAGGGGGGACCCAGTACTTC. Its protein is CAWGTGGTQYF.

This clonotype turned up a few times. The CDR3 sequence: CASSKAWSGGARGTGELFF. The CDR3 DNA is TGTGCCAGCAGCAAAGCTTGGAGTGGCGGCGCAAGGGGGACCGGGGAGCTGTTTTTT. The V call is TRBV21-1, the J call TRBJ2-2; the table names TRBD1, a call not compared with the DNA. TRBV21-1 is annotated as a pseudogene. The CDR3 sequence is 19 residues long.

This clonotype was seen a handful of times. V usage is TRBV19 and J usage is TRBJ1-1; 9 bases are a match to TRBD1. The CDR3 runs to 14 residues. Germline values: CDR1 LNHDA, CDR2 SQIVND (reference sequence). J gave up 6 bases and V 7 bases, and 9 bases lay outside the gene matches. CDR3 in DNA: TGTGCCAGTAACTCGGGACAGGGACTCCCTGAAGCTTTCTTT. Its protein is CASNSGQGLPEAFF.

The chain joins TRBV10-3 to TRBJ1-4; a possible D gene is TRBD1 (5 bases). CDR1 is ENHRY and CDR2 is SYGVKD in the germline V gene. Trimming took off 11 bases at V and 6 bases at J, with 19 bases between the two ends. The CDR3 covers 14 residues. The CDR3 sequence: CASWDPRGDEKLFF. The CDR3 region has the DNA TGTGCCTCGTGGGACCCTAGAGGGGATGAAAAACTGTTTTTT.

This clonotype was seen only a few times. J is TRBJ1-6 and V is TRBV7-8; a possible D gene is TRBD1 (6 bases). This CDR3 is built from 15 residues. Germline CDR1 and CDR2: SGHVS and FQNEAQ. Trimming cost V 4 bases and J 3 bases, with 10 bases left between them. CDR3 residues: CASSSGQYYNSPLHF. CDR3 coding DNA: TGTGCCAGCAGCTCAGGACAGTACTATAATTCACCCCTCCACTTT.

This clonotype was observed a few times. This chain links TRBV4-1 with TRBJ2-3, with 7 positions matching TRBD2. In germline, CDR1 is MGHRA, CDR2 YSYEKL. Unmatched junction bases numbered 5, after V lost 0 bases and J lost 5 bases. The CDR3 has 15 amino acids. The DNA of the CDR3 is TGCGCCAGCAGCCAAGAGGGAGGGGAGCGAGATACGCAGTATTTT. Translation gives CASSQEGGERDTQYF.

This clonotype came up a few times. The CDR3 DNA sequence: TGCAGTGCTAGAAAACAGGGCAGGGGACAGGGCTACACCTTC. It translates to CSARKQGRGQGYTF. This rearrangement joins TRBV20-1 to TRBJ1-2, with TRBD1 matching over 7 bases. CDR3 length: 14 amino acids. V was clipped by 2 bases and J by 8 bases; unmatched bases: 11. CDR1 is DFQATT, CDR2 SNEGSKA, per germline (reference sequence).

The table lists this clonotype with a few counts. The chain is built from TRBV2 and TRBJ2-7; 9 nucleotides line up with TRBD1. J gave up 6 bases and V 5 bases, and 5 bases lay outside the gene matches. From germline, CDR1 is SNHLY and CDR2 FYNNEI. There are 13 residues in the CDR3. The CDR3 protein is CASSYGTGREQYF. CDR3 nucleotides: TGTGCCAGCAGTTACGGGACAGGGCGCGAGCAGTACTTC.

The V gene is TRBV12-3 or TRBV12-4, the J gene TRBJ1-5; D gene uncertain. The CDR3 runs to 14 residues. V was clipped by 3 bases and J by 5 bases, with 11 bases between them. CDR3 nucleotide sequence: TGTGCCAGCAGTTTCGGCGGCGCATATCAGCCCCAGCATTTT. Encoded protein: CASSFGGAYQPQHF.

V and J are TRBV4-1 and TRBJ2-1; no firm D call. The CDR3 consists of 21 residues. Germline CDR1 and CDR2: MGHRA and YSYEKL. V lost 2 bases and J 0 bases, leaving 26 bases between the germline ends. The CDR3, as DNA: TGCGCCAGCAGCCAAAGGCGGCAGCCCTCTGGCTTACTTCTCTCCTACAATGAGCAGTTCTTC. Its translation: CASSQRRQPSGLLLSYNEQFF.

This clonotype was seen just once. The chain joins TRBV29-1 to TRBJ2-1; D is unresolved. This CDR3 is built from 11 residues. The germline V gene encodes CDR1 SQVTM and CDR2 ANQGSEA. The germline V and J ends were trimmed by 6 bases and 10 bases, with 13 bases remaining between them. CDR3: CSVASWLEQFF. The CDR3 bases are TGCAGCGTCGCCTCGTGGTTAGAGCAGTTCTTC.

The rearrangement uses TRBV5-1 and TRBJ2-1; 7 bases fit TRBD1. After removal of 7 bases from V and 3 bases from J, the junction contained 13 bases not matched to a gene. The V gene's germline CDR1 is SGHRS and CDR2 YFSETQ. This CDR3 region has 16 residues. The CDR3 region is CASALGGQTFYNEQFF. Here the CDR3 DNA reads TGCGCCAGCGCGCTAGGGGGCCAGACCTTCTACAATGAGCAGTTCTTC.

This clonotype came up many times. The chain carries TRBV20-1 and TRBJ2-5; TRBD2 aligns across 7 bases. The CDR3 covers 14 residues. Trimming removed 3 bases from V and 1 base from J; junction bases left unmatched: 5. Germline loops: CDR1 DFQATT, CDR2 SNEGSKA (reference sequence). The CDR3 DNA reads TGCAGTGCTAGTGGGGCGGGAGTCCAAGAGACCCAGTACTTC. It yields the protein CSASGAGVQETQYF.

This clonotype was seen more than once but under ten times. CDR3 in amino acids: CASTDSNQPQHF. Here the CDR3 DNA reads TGTGCCAGCACGGATAGCAATCAGCCCCAGCATTTT. V usage is TRBV6-2 or TRBV6-3 and J usage is TRBJ1-5; D is uncertain. Looked up from germline, CDR1 is MNHEY and CDR2 is SVGEGT. The V gene lost 7 bases and the J gene lost 0 bases, with 4 bases spanning the gap. The CDR3 covers 12 residues.

The chain combines TRBV5-6 with TRBJ2-5, with TRBD1 matching over 8 bases. J gave up 1 base and V 0 bases, and 8 bases lay outside the gene matches. CDR3 size: 17 residues. Germline-derived CDR1 and CDR2 are SGHDT and YYEEEE. The CDR3 region has the DNA TGTGCCAGCAGCTTGGCTCCGGGACAGGTATTCCAAGAGACCCAGTACTTC. Residues: CASSLAPGQVFQETQYF.

This clonotype was seen just once. This may stem from a read error, because a much larger clone lies one nucleotide away. V gene TRBV9 combines with J gene TRBJ2-4, with D unresolved. This CDR3 has 16 amino acids. Germline CDR1 SGDLS, CDR2 YYNGEE. This CDR3 reads CASSVGISRVKNIQDF. CDR3 bases: TGTGCCAGCAGCGTAGGGATTAGCAGAGTGAAAAACATTCAGGACTTC.